What follows describes a single TCR beta chain. Antigen specificity is unknown. This entry is derived from a study of somatic mutations in cytotoxic T cells in rheumatoid arthritis. Study at large: Blood (just under 31 ml EDTA) from each patient was taken right after diagnosis, before any treatment. General study points: A single CD8+ clone exceeded 20% of CD8+ cells in 8 of 65 patients. For rheumatoid arthritis patients, CD8+ clonality increased with age, whereas it did not in healthy controls.

Sequenced by immunoSEQ multiplex PCR; TCRdb stores in-frame clones only, minus some. The data hold about 14,000 clones, with around 77% observed a single time. CDR3 length: 15 amino acids. The V gene's germline CDR1 is MGHRA and CDR2 YSYEKL. V lost 7 bases and J 6 bases, leaving 20 bases between the germline ends. The TCR was taken from an adult with rheumatoid arthritis. The chain couples TRBV4-1 to TRBJ2-3; no clear D gene. The sample was CD8+ T cells sorted from blood. The CDR3 bases are TGCGCCAGCACCAGATCAGTAGGGAATGAGGATACGCAGTATTTT. Translation gives CASTRSVGNEDTQYF.